This is a list of T cell receptor beta chains from one sample in a study of OX40 agonist ivuxolimab in advanced cancers. Here immunoSEQ multiplex PCR was the method, and the copy in TCRdb shows in-frame clones only, minus some. Of roughly 61,000 clones listed, approximately 90% were seen once; the top ten hold about 17%. The sample in question was CD4+ or CD8+ T cells sorted from blood, obtained in a trial of the OX40 agonist ivuxolimab. These TCRs come from an adult with an advanced solid tumor such as melanoma, head and neck, liver or kidney cancer. The CDR3 runs from the conserved cysteine through the conserved F or W. A D gene is named only where the DNA matches it firmly. Only some rows state a clone size, as once, few, many or a class for expanded clones.

>TRBJ2-7|once|NA|TRBV27
CASSENPGDEQYF
TGTGCCAGCAGTGAAAACCCCGGTGACGAGCAGTACTTC
>TRBJ2-7|NA|NA|TRBV27
CASSSKTEAYEQYF
TGTGCCAGCAGTTCGAAGACAGAGGCCTACGAGCAGTACTTC
>TRBJ2-3|NA|TRBD2|TRBV7-8
CASSFEKGLASTDTQYF
TGTGCCAGCAGCTTTGAGAAGGGACTAGCTAGCACAGATACGCAGTATTTT
>TRBJ1-3|NA|NA|TRBV7-9
CASSLVGDGNTIYF
TGTGCCAGCAGCTTAGTAGGAGATGGAAACACCATATATTTT
>TRBJ1-3|NA|NA|TRBV27
CASRLTADPGNTIYF
TGTGCCAGCAGATTAACAGCGGACCCTGGAAACACCATATATTTT
>TRBJ1-2|NA|NA|TRBV11-2
CASSLYPSGYTF
TGTGCCAGCAGCTTATACCCGAGTGGCTACACCTTC
>TRBJ2-7|few|TRBD1|TRBV7-9
CASSSSSGEDRGAYEQYF
TGTGCCAGCAGCTCCTCCTCAGGAGAGGACAGGGGCGCCTACGAGCAGTACTTC
>TRBJ1-2|once|NA|TRBV2
CASSDRGDYTF
TGTGCCAGCAGTGACCGGGGGGACTACACCTTC
>TRBJ1-2|NA|NA|TRBV7-9
CASSLTISSPEADYGYTF
TGTGCCAGCAGCTTAACTATCAGCTCCCCAGAAGCAGACTATGGCTACACCTTC
>TRBJ1-1|NA|TRBD1|TRBV18
CASSPDGTGGMMNTEAFF
TGTGCCAGCTCACCGGACGGGACAGGGGGCATGATGAACACTGAAGCTTTCTTT
>TRBJ1-4|NA|TRBD1|TRBV30
CAFGTGEKLFF
TGTGCATTCGGGACAGGCGAAAAACTGTTTTTT
>TRBJ2-3|NA|TRBD1|TRBV6-5
CASSGDRRSTDTQYF
TGTGCCAGCAGTGGGGACAGGAGGTCCACAGATACGCAGTATTTT
>TRBJ2-7|NA|TRBD1|TRBV27
CASSWTGADSYEQYF
TGTGCCAGCAGTTGGACAGGGGCCGACTCCTACGAGCAGTACTTC
>TRBJ2-7|NA|NA|TRBV11-2
CASSPGSRGEQYF
TGTGCCAGCAGTCCGGGGAGTAGGGGCGAGCAGTACTTC
>TRBJ2-2|NA|TRBD1|TRBV5-6
CASSRAGTGNTGELFF
TGTGCCAGCAGCAGAGCCGGGACAGGGAACACCGGGGAGCTGTTTTTT
>TRBJ2-2|NA|NA|TRBV9
CASSVGGTTGELFF
TGTGCCAGCAGCGTAGGCGGGACCACCGGGGAGCTGTTTTTT
>TRBJ2-1|NA|TRBD2|TRBV27
CASSPLTSGGADEQFF
TGTGCCAGCAGTCCCCTTACCAGCGGGGGGGCTGATGAGCAGTTCTTC
>TRBJ1-1|NA|NA|TRBV7-9
CASSTQLGAGDTEAFF
TGTGCCAGCAGCACACAACTAGGAGCAGGGGACACTGAAGCTTTCTTT
>TRBJ2-7|NA|NA|TRBV27
CASIGKSYEQYF
TGTGCCAGCATTGGCAAATCCTACGAGCAGTACTTC
>TRBJ2-1|NA|TRBD1|TRBV19
CASSLSTGGSNEQFF
TGTGCCAGTAGTCTATCCACAGGGGGATCCAATGAGCAGTTCTTC
>TRBJ2-3|NA|NA|TRBV27
CASSPLSTDTQYF
TGTGCCAGCAGTCCCCTATCCACAGATACGCAGTATTTT
>TRBJ2-7|NA|NA|TRBV11-2
CASSSDGPYEQYF
TGTGCCAGCAGCTCCGATGGGCCCTACGAGCAGTACTTC
>TRBJ1-1|NA|NA|TRBV5-1
CASSDRLGMNTEAFF
TGCGCCAGCAGTGACCGGCTCGGCATGAACACTGAAGCTTTCTTT
>TRBJ1-6|NA|NA|TRBV7-8
CASSGGLVVVNSPLHF
TGTGCCAGCAGCGGGGGGCTTGTGGTTGTTAATTCACCCCTCCACTTT
>TRBJ1-6|NA|NA|TRBV5-1
CASSLTWASNSPLHF
TGCGCCAGCAGCTTGACGTGGGCCTCGAATTCACCCCTCCACTTT
>TRBJ1-2|once|NA|TRBV13
CASSPGQPSYGYTF
TGTGCCAGCAGCCCCGGACAGCCTTCCTATGGCTACACCTTC
>TRBJ1-1|NA|NA|TRBV6-1
CASSDAGKNTEAFF
TGTGCCAGCAGTGATGCGGGGAAGAACACTGAAGCTTTCTTT